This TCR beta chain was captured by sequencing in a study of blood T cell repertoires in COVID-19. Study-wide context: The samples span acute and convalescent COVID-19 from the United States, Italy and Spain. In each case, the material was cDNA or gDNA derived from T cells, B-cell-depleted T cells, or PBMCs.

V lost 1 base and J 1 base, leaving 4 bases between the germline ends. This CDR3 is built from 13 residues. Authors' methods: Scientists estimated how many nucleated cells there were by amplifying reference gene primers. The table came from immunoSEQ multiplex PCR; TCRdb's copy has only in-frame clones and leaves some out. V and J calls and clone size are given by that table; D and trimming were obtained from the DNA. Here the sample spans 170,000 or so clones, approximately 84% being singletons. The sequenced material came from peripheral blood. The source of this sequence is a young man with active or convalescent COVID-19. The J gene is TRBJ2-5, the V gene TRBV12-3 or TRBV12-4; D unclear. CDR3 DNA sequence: TGTGCCAGCAGTTTAGGAGTCCAAGAGACCCAGTACTTC. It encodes CASSLGVQETQYF.